This T cell receptor (beta chain) was observed in a study of shared clonotypes between healthy human individuals. Study findings and constraints: In a handful of donors, about 5% of naive CD4 clonotypes appeared in common. Memory subsets generally showed lower estimated richness than naive subsets. An effect of sequencing depth on clonotype sharing among donors was expected.

Naive CD8 isolation took CD45RO-negative cells positively selected for CCR7 and excluded terminally differentiated effector memory CD45RA+ cells. In germline, CDR1 is SQVTM, CDR2 ANQGSEA. Trimming shortened V by 5 bases and J by 9 bases, and 19 bases separated the two germline ends. CDR3 size: 13 residues. The table came from immunoSEQ multiplex PCR; TCRdb's copy has only in-frame clones and leaves some out. The sample gives 1.5 million to 2.5 million clones, less than 95% of which show up once; roughly 1.2% is in the top ten. In regard to this clone: Its antigen is undetermined.

This clonotype was obtained from a man aged 18 to 30 in good health. The source material was naive CD8+ T cells sorted from blood. The chain has TRBV29-1 and TRBJ2-5, with D maybe TRBD1 (6 bases). The CDR3 nucleotides read TGCAGCGTTCACCACTCGACAGGAACGGCCCAGTACTTC. It encodes CSVHHSTGTAQYF.